Reported below is one T cell receptor (beta chain). This entry belongs to a study of cytomegalovirus exposure and HLA in healthy donors. The wider study: The study's early data release held around 85 million unique TCRs from HLA-typed donors.

CDR3 size: 14 residues. The V gene's germline CDR1 is MNHEY and CDR2 SVGAGI. The V end was cut by 7 bases, the J end by 6 bases, with 16 bases between. The donors, nominally healthy at sampling, likely had unrecorded immune exposures. The PCR contained 60 Vbeta and 13 Jbeta primers. TCRdb keeps only in-frame clones here, not all; method: immunoSEQ multiplex PCR. The sample carries 160,000 or so clones, about 72% recorded once. The sequence was obtained from a man between 50 and 59 years old in good health and CMV-seropositive. The rearrangement links TRBV6-5 to TRBJ1-5; a possible D gene is TRBD1 (6 bases). What was sequenced was PBMCs. For the CDR3, the DNA is TGTGCCAGCAACACGGGGGGGCTTTCTCAGCCCCAGCATTTT. Translated: CASNTGGLSQPQHF.